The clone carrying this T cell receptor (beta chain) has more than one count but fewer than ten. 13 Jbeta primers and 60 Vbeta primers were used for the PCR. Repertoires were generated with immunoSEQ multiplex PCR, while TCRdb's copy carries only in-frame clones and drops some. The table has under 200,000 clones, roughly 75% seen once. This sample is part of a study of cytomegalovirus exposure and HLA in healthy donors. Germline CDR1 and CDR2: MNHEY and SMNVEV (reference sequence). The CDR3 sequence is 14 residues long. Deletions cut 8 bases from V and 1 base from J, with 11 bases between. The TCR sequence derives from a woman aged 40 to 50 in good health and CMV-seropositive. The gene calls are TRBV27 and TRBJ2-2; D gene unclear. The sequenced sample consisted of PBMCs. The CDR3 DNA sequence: TGTGCCAGCGCAGACATCAAGAACACCGGGGAGCTGTTTTTT. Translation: CASADIKNTGELFF.